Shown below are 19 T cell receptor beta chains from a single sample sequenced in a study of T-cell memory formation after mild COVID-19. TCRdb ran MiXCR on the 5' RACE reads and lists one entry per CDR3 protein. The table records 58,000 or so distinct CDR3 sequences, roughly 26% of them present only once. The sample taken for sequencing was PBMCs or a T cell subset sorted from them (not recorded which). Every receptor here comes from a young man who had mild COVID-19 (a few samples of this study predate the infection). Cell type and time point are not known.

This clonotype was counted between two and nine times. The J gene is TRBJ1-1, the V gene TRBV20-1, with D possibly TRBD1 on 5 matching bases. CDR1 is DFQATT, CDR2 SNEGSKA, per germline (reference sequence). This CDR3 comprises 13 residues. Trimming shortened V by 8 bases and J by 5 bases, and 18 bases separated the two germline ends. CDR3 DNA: TGCAGTTCCGTGGAGGGGTTAAGGACTGAAGCTTTCTTT. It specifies CSSVEGLRTEAFF.

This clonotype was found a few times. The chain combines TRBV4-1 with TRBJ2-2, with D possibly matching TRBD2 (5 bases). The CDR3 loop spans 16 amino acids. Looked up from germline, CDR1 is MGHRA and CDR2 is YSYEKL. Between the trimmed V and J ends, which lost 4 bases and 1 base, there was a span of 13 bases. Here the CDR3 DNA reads TGCGCCAGCAGCCCCACGGGGAGCGGGAACACCGGGGAGCTGTTTTTT. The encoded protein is CASSPTGSGNTGELFF.

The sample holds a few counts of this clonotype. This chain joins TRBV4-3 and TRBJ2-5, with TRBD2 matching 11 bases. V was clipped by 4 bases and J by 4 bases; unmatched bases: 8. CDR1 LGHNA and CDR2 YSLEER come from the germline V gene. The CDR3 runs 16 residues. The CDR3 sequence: CASSRQTSGALETQYF. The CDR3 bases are TGCGCCAGCAGCCGACAGACTAGCGGGGCCCTAGAGACCCAGTACTTC.

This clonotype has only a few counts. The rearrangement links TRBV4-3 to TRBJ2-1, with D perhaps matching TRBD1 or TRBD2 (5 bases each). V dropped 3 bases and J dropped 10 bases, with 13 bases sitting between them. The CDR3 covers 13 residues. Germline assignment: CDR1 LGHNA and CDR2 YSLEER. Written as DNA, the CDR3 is TGCGCCAGCAGCCACTCCACGGGGACGGAGCAGTTCTTC. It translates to CASSHSTGTEQFF.

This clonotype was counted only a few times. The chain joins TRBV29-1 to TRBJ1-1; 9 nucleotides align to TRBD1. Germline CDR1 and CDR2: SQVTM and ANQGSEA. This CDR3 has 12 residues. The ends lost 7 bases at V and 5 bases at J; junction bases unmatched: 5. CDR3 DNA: TGCAGCGGGGGACAGGGAGGAACTGAAGCTTTCTTT. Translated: CSGGQGGTEAFF.

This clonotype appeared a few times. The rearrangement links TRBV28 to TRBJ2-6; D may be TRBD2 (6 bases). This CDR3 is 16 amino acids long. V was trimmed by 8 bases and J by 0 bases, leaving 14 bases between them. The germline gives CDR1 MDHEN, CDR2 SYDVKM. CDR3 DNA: TGTGCCAGCTTCGGAGGGCCGGCCTCTGGGGCCAACGTCCTGACTTTC. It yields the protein CASFGGPASGANVLTF.

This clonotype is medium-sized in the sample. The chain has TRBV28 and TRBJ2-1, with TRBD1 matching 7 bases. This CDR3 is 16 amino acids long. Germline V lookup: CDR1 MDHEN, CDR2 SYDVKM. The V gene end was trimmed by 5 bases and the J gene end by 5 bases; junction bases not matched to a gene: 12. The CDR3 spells CASSPPRDSHNNEQFF. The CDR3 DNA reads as TGTGCCAGCAGTCCGCCTCGGGACAGCCACAACAATGAGCAGTTCTTC.

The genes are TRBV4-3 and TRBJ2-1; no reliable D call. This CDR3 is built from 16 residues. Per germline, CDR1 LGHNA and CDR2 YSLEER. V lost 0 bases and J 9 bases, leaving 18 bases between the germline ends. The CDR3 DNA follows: TGCGCCAGCAGCCAAGATTTGCGCGGAAGCCGGCGTGAGCAGTTCTTC. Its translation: CASSQDLRGSRREQFF.

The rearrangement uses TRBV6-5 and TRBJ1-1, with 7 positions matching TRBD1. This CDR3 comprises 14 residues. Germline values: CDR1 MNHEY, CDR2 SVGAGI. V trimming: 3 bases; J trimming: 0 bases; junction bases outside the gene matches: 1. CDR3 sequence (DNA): TGTGCCAGCAGTTATGGACAGGTGAACACTGAAGCTTTCTTT. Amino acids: CASSYGQVNTEAFF.

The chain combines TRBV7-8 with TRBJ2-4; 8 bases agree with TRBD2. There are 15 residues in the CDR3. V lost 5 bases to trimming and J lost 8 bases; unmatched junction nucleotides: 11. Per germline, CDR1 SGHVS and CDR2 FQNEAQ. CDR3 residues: CASSTVRGGGHIQYF. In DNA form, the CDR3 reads TGTGCCAGCAGCACAGTACGGGGGGGAGGTCACATTCAGTACTTC.

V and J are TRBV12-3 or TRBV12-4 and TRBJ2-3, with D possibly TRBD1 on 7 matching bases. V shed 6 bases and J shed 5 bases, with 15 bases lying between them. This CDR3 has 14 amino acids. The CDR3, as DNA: TGTGCCAGCAGCCTAACAGGGGAGGAAGATACGCAGTATTTT. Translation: CASSLTGEEDTQYF.

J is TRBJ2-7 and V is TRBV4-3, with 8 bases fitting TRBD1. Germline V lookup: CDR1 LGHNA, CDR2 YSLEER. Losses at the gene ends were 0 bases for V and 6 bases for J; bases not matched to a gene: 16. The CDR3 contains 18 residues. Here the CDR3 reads CASSQDSARQGILGEQYF. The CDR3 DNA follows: TGCGCCAGCAGCCAAGATTCTGCCAGACAGGGGATTTTAGGCGAGCAGTACTTC.

CDR3 loop: CASSLASGEQYV. The DNA of the CDR3 is TGTGCCAGCAGCTTGGCCTCTGGGGAGCAGTACGTC. The V call is TRBV5-6, the J call TRBJ2-7; D ambiguous. The CDR3 is made up of 12 amino acids. Trimming removed 0 bases at V and 7 bases at J, with 8 bases between. Germline V gene data show CDR1 as SGHDT and CDR2 as YYEEEE.

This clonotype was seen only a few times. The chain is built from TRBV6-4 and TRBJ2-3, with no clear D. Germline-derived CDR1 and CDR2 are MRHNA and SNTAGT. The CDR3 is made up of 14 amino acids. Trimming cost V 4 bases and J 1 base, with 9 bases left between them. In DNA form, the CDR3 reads TGTGCCAGCAGTGCGATTGGGGGCACAGATACGCAGTATTTT. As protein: CASSAIGGTDTQYF.

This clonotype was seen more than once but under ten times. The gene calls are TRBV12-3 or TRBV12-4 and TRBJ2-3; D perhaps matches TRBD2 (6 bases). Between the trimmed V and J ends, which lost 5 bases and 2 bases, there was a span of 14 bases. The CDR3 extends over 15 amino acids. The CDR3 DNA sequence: TGTGCCAGCAGTCCGGCCGGGGGACCCACAGATACGCAGTATTTT. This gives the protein CASSPAGGPTDTQYF.

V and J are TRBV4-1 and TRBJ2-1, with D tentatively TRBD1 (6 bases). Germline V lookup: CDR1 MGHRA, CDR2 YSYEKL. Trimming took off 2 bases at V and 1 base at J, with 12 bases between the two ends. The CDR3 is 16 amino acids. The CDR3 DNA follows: TGCGCCAGCAGCCAACCTAGGACAGAGTCCTACAATGAGCAGTTCTTC. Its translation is CASSQPRTESYNEQFF.

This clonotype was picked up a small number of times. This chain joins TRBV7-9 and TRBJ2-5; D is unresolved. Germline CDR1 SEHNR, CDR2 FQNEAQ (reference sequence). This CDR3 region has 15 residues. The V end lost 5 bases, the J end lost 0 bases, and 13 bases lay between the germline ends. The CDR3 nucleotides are TGTGCCAGCAGCCCCCCTATGAGAGACCAAGAGACCCAGTACTTC. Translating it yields CASSPPMRDQETQYF.

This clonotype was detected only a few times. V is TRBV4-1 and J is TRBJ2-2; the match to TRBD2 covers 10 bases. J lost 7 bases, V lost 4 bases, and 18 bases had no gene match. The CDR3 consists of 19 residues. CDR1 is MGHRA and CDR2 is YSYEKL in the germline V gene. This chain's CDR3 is CASSLTPPGLARIIGELFF. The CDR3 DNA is TGCGCCAGCAGCCTCACCCCCCCGGGACTAGCGAGGATAATCGGGGAGCTGTTTTTT.

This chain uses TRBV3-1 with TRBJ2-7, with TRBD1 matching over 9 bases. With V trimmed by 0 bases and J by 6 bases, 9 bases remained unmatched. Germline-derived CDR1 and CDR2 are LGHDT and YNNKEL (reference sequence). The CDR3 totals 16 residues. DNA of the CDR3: TGTGCCAGCAGCCAAGATCCTCTGGGACAGGGATCCGAGCAGTACTTC. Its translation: CASSQDPLGQGSEQYF.